This TCR beta chain derives from a study of T cell responses to AZD1222 COVID-19 vaccine. The assay was immunoSEQ multiplex PCR, and TCRdb's table has in-frame clones only and misses some. Counted here are about 130,000 clones, roughly 90% occurring once; the ten biggest clones make up approximately 6.8%. The V end was cut by 4 bases, the J end by 10 bases, with 14 bases between. This CDR3 spans 13 amino acids. The germline V gene encodes CDR1 LGHDT and CDR2 YNNKEL (reference sequence). The chain combines TRBV3-1 (or the pseudogene TRBV3-2) with TRBJ2-1; perhaps D is TRBD1 or TRBD2 (5 bases each). This TCR was recovered from an adult in good health. Sequencing was performed on peripheral blood, taken on day 0 of AZD1222 vaccination. The chain's CDR3 is CASSLTRGNEQFF. CDR3 DNA: TGTGCCAGCAGCCTAACTAGGGGTAACGAGCAGTTCTTC.